Below are 26 T cell receptor beta chains sequenced from a single sample in a study of blood T cell repertoires in COVID-19. Profiled with immunoSEQ multiplex PCR; TCRdb holds only in-frame clones, not every one. The sample yields tens of thousands of clones, approximately 82% seen once. Sequencing was done on a sample of peripheral blood. The receptors were sampled from a human donor in a cohort sampled during active COVID-19.

This clone is deemed medium-sized. The chain employs TRBV11-1 and TRBJ2-5; 7 bases align to TRBD1. The V segment lost 5 bases and the J segment 4 bases; nucleotides outside the gene matches: 7. The CDR3 spans 14 residues. Germline lookup yields CDR1 SGHAT and CDR2 FQDESV (reference sequence). The chain's CDR3 is CASSIRDSRETQYF. The CDR3 bases are TGTGCCAGCAGCATCAGGGACAGCCGAGAGACCCAGTACTTC.

This chain connects TRBV19 to TRBJ2-5, with TRBD1 matching 10 bases. Germline CDR1 reads LNHDA; CDR2 reads SQIVND (reference sequence). V trimming: 3 bases; J trimming: 4 bases; junction bases outside the gene matches: 5. CDR3 length equals 15 residues. CDR3 loop: CASSITRTGGETQYF. DNA for the CDR3: TGTGCCAGTAGTATTACCCGGACAGGGGGAGAGACCCAGTACTTC.

The chain carries TRBV11-2 and TRBJ1-1; no clear D gene. The germline V gene encodes CDR1 SGHAT and CDR2 FQNNGV. This CDR3 has 13 residues. V was clipped by 5 bases and J by 0 bases, with 7 bases between them. CDR3 loop: CASSLNLNTEAFF. CDR3 nucleotide sequence: TGTGCCAGCAGCCTCAACTTGAACACTGAAGCTTTCTTT.

This sequence joins TRBV6-5 and TRBJ2-2; D ambiguous. Germline loops: CDR1 MNHEY, CDR2 SVGAGI. This CDR3 has 15 amino acids. Trimming removed 1 base at V and 4 bases at J, with 10 bases between. The CDR3 is CASSYYSPPTGELFF. The CDR3 coding sequence is TGTGCCAGCAGTTACTACAGCCCCCCCACCGGGGAGCTGTTTTTT.

This rearrangement joins TRBV20-1 to TRBJ1-5, with D unclear. The CDR3 sequence is 13 residues long. Trimming removed 3 bases at V and 3 bases at J, with 9 bases between. Germline lookup yields CDR1 DFQATT and CDR2 SNEGSKA (reference sequence). The CDR3 nucleotides read TGCAGTGCTAGTAGCCTCAACAATCAGCCCCAGCATTTT. Protein: CSASSLNNQPQHF.

This clone was recorded a few times. The rearrangement links TRBV18 to TRBJ2-5; 14 bases map to TRBD2. Germline values: CDR1 KGHSH, CDR2 LQKENI. The CDR3 runs 18 residues. V was pared by 1 base and J by 2 bases, with 6 bases of the junction left unmatched. CDR3 residues: CASSPQTSGGALQETQYF. For the CDR3, the DNA is TGTGCCAGCTCACCACAGACTAGCGGGGGGGCCCTTCAAGAGACCCAGTACTTC. Full variable domain (outside the CDR3, taken from reference TRBV18 and TRBJ2-5): NAGVMQNPRHLVRRRGQEARLRCSPMKGHSHVYWYRQLPEEGLKFMVYLQKENIIDESGMPKERFSAEFPKEGPSILRIQQVVRGDSAAYFCASSPQTSGGALQETQYFGPGTRLLVL.

The CDR3 DNA follows: TGCGCCAGCAAATTATCGCCGACCGGGACAGGGTCCAATGAGCAGTTCTTC. Protein: CASKLSPTGTGSNEQFF. This chain connects TRBV4-1 to TRBJ2-1, with 9 bases identical to TRBD1. Germline V gene sequence: CDR1 MGHRA, CDR2 YSYEKL. CDR3 length: 17 residues. V shed 7 bases, J shed 6 bases, and the junction held 16 bases outside the gene matches.

CDR3 loop: CAWRETGAQETQYF. CDR3 bases: TGTGCCTGGAGGGAGACTGGGGCGCAAGAGACCCAGTACTTC. The rearrangement links TRBV30 to TRBJ2-5; tentatively, D is TRBD1 (5 bases). Trimming took 3 bases from V and 2 from J, leaving 13 bases between them. This CDR3 has 14 amino acids. Germline V gene lookup returns CDR1 GTSNPN and CDR2 SVGIG (reference sequence).

This clone was seen a few times. The chain uses TRBV10-2 and TRBJ2-5; 7 nucleotides match TRBD1. The ends lost 2 bases at V and 5 bases at J; junction bases unmatched: 8. The CDR3 loop spans 15 amino acids. Germline V CDR1 and CDR2: WSHSY, SAAADI. CDR3 in amino acids: CASSELARGTETQYF. DNA of the CDR3: TGCGCCAGCAGTGAGCTAGCCAGGGGGACCGAGACCCAGTACTTC.

The chain has TRBV5-4 and TRBJ2-3; 7 positions agree with TRBD2. CDR3 length equals 15 residues. Trimming at V came to 3 bases and at J to 2 bases, leaving 6 bases not matched to a gene. Germline V gene data show CDR1 as SGHNT and CDR2 as YYREEE (reference sequence). The CDR3 coding sequence is TGTGCCAGCAGCTCCCAGCGGGGCACCACAGATACGCAGTATTTT. Its protein is CASSSQRGTTDTQYF.

The V call is TRBV2, the J call TRBJ2-2, with 10 bases matching TRBD2. Germline V gives CDR1 SNHLY, CDR2 FYNNEI. Germline trimming cut 5 bases from V and 7 bases from J; bases unmatched to any gene: 7. CDR3 length equals 15 residues. This chain's CDR3 is CASSSAGGPVGELFF. CDR3 nucleotide sequence: TGTGCCAGCAGTTCAGCGGGGGGGCCGGTCGGGGAGCTGTTTTTT.

The gene calls are TRBV7-2 and TRBJ2-3; D is unclear. Germline V gene data show CDR1 as SGHTA and CDR2 as FQGNSA. This CDR3 spans 15 amino acids. With 2 bases removed from V and 0 bases from J, the gap between germline ends came to 9 bases. The CDR3 loop reads CASSLLFSSTDTQYF. The CDR3 nucleotides read TGTGCCAGCAGCTTATTATTTAGCAGCACAGATACGCAGTATTTT.

The V and J genes are TRBV19 and TRBJ1-1; no clear D gene. Trimming pared 4 bases from V and 5 bases from J, leaving 26 bases between. The germline V gene encodes CDR1 LNHDA and CDR2 SQIVND (reference sequence). The CDR3 has 18 residues. This CDR3 is CASSSWSGVGFSETEAFF. The CDR3 nucleotides are TGTGCCAGTAGTAGTTGGAGTGGTGTGGGTTTCTCGGAGACTGAAGCTTTCTTT. Based on the CDR3 plus reference TRBV19 and TRBJ1-1, the full variable domain is DGGITQSPKYLFRKEGQNVTLSCEQNLNHDAMYWYRQDPGQGLRLIYYSQIVNDFQKGDIAEGYSVSREKKESFPLTVTSAQKNPTAFYLCASSSWSGVGFSETEAFFGQGTRLTVV.

This chain joins TRBV27 and TRBJ2-2; D unresolved. Trimming pared 5 bases from V and 4 bases from J, leaving 17 bases between. The CDR3 runs 16 residues. The V gene's germline CDR1 is MNHEY and CDR2 SMNVEV (reference sequence). CDR3 region: CASSDVSSQSTGELFF. The CDR3 DNA follows: TGTGCCAGCAGTGATGTGTCTAGTCAGAGCACCGGGGAGCTGTTTTTT.

The V gene is TRBV5-6, the J gene TRBJ2-5, with TRBD2 as a possible D gene (7 bases). The CDR3 runs 16 residues. The V end lost 1 base, the J end lost 7 bases, and 20 bases lay between the germline ends. The germline CDR1 and CDR2 sequences are SGHDT and YYEEEE. The CDR3 DNA is TGTGCCAGCAGCTTGAAAGGGGGGGACCCAAGAAGGACCCAGTACTTC. Encoded protein: CASSLKGGDPRRTQYF.

V usage is TRBV2 and J usage is TRBJ1-2; a weak D match, TRBD1 (6 bases). Trimming took off 4 bases at V and 8 bases at J, with 11 bases between the two ends. Germline V CDR1 and CDR2: SNHLY, FYNNEI. The CDR3 has 12 amino acids. In nucleotides, the CDR3 is TGTGCCAGCAGTGTCGGGGGGCTGGGCTACACCTTC. It is translated as CASSVGGLGYTF. The complete variable domain, with remaining parts taken from reference TRBV2 and TRBJ1-2, reads EPEVTQTPSHQVTQMGQEVILRCVPISNHLYFYWYRQILGQKVEFLVSFYNNEISEKSEIFDDQFSVERPDGSNFTLKIRSTKLEDSAMYFCASSVGGLGYTFGSGTRLTVV.

The chain carries TRBV11-2 and TRBJ2-2; 8 bases map to TRBD2. V lost 10 bases to trimming and J lost 2 bases; unmatched junction nucleotides: 9. In germline, CDR1 is SGHAT, CDR2 FQNNGV. The CDR3 totals 15 residues. The chain's CDR3 is CATSRGAQNTGELFF. Here the CDR3 DNA reads TGTGCCACATCGCGGGGGGCCCAAAACACCGGGGAGCTGTTTTTT.

This sequence joins TRBV5-1 and TRBJ2-3; 11 bases line up with TRBD1. The CDR3 length is 14 residues. Trimming removed 3 bases from V and 5 bases from J; junction bases left unmatched: 2. Germline V CDR1 and CDR2: SGHRS, YFSETQ. CDR3 protein: CASSWGQGGDTQYF. As DNA, the CDR3 is TGCGCCAGCAGCTGGGGACAGGGGGGAGATACGCAGTATTTT.

The chain combines TRBV3-1 (or the pseudogene TRBV3-2) with TRBJ1-1; unclear D gene. This CDR3 comprises 12 residues. Between the trimmed V and J ends, which lost 0 bases and 11 bases, there was a span of 10 bases. Germline V CDR1 and CDR2: LGHDT, YNNKEL (reference sequence). The CDR3, as DNA: TGTGCCAGCAGCCAAGATTTGGGGAGGGCTTTCTTT. Translating gives CASSQDLGRAFF.

This rearrangement joins TRBV28 to TRBJ2-1, with D possibly being TRBD2 (5 bases). Germline CDR1 reads MDHEN; CDR2 reads SYDVKM. The V gene lost 3 bases and the J gene lost 9 bases, with 18 bases spanning the gap. The CDR3 consists of 15 residues. CDR3: CASSFAHVPAGEQFF. CDR3 bases: TGTGCCAGCAGTTTCGCCCACGTACCCGCGGGTGAGCAGTTCTTC.

This clone was counted a single time. The rearrangement joins TRBV5-1 to TRBJ1-6; 9 bases line up with TRBD1. Per the germline V gene, CDR1 is SGHRS and CDR2 is YFSETQ. The CDR3 loop spans 17 amino acids. The junction had 14 bases not matched to a gene; V was cut back by 3 bases and J by 10 bases. The DNA for the CDR3 is TGCGCCAGCAGCTCCCCAGATATAACAGGGGGCAGCTCACCCCTCCACTTT. This gives the protein CASSSPDITGGSSPLHF.

The rearrangement uses TRBV28 and TRBJ2-5, with D maybe TRBD2 (6 bases). Trimming stripped 3 bases from V and 1 base from J, with 15 bases between. Germline V gene sequence: CDR1 MDHEN, CDR2 SYDVKM. The CDR3 runs to 16 residues. CDR3 residues: CASSFSAGRSQETQYF. In nucleotides, the CDR3 is TGTGCCAGCAGTTTCTCCGCGGGAAGGAGCCAAGAGACCCAGTACTTC.

This clone has just one count. CDR3 nucleotide sequence: TGTGCCAGTAGTATACAGGGTTCTGGAAAACTGTTTTTT. It encodes CASSIQGSGKLFF. This chain uses TRBV19 with TRBJ1-4; D possibly corresponds to TRBD1 (5 bases). The ends were cut back, 2 bases at V and 10 bases at J, with 11 bases in the middle. The germline V gene has CDR1 LNHDA and CDR2 SQIVND (reference sequence). The CDR3 consists of 13 residues.

This clone has a handful of counts. The genes are TRBV6-5 and TRBJ2-7; tentative D call: TRBD2 (6 bases). The CDR3 totals 12 residues. The ends were cut back, 7 bases at V and 6 bases at J, with 13 bases in the middle. Germline CDR1 reads MNHEY; CDR2 reads SVGAGI. The CDR3 here is CASKGTYGEQYF. The DNA of the CDR3 is TGTGCCAGCAAAGGGACTTACGGCGAGCAGTACTTC.

The V and J genes are TRBV28 and TRBJ1-4, with 9 bases aligning to TRBD1. Germline CDR1 MDHEN, CDR2 SYDVKM. The CDR3 consists of 18 residues. V was pared by 7 bases and J by 8 bases, with 20 bases of the junction left unmatched. CDR3 sequence (DNA): TGTGCCAGCATCGGGGCGGGGACAGGGTTGTTTCTTAGGGAAAAACTGTTTTTT. Translating gives CASIGAGTGLFLREKLFF.

V is TRBV5-1 and J is TRBJ2-3; 12 nucleotides line up with TRBD2. The CDR3 covers 16 residues. In germline, CDR1 is SGHRS, CDR2 YFSETQ. J lost 2 bases, V lost 0 bases, and 1 base had no gene match. The CDR3 loop reads CASSLGLAGATDTQYF. The CDR3 nucleotides are TGCGCCAGCAGCTTGGGACTAGCGGGGGCCACAGATACGCAGTATTTT.